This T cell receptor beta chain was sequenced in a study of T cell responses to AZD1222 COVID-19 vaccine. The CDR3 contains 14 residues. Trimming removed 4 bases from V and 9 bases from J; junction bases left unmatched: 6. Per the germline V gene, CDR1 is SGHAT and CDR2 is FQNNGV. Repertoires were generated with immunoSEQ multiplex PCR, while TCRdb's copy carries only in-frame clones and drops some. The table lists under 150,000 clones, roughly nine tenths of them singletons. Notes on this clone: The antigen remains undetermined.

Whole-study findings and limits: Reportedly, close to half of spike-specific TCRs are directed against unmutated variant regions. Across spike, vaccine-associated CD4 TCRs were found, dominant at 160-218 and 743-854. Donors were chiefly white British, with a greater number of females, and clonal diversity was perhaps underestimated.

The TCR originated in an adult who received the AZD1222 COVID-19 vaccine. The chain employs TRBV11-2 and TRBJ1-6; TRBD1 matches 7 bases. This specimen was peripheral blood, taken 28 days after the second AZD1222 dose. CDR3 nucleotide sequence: TGTGCCAGCAGCTCCGGGACAGCTCTTTCACCCCTCCACTTT. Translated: CASSSGTALSPLHF.